A selection of T cell receptor beta chains follows, all from one sample in a study of OX40 agonist ivuxolimab in advanced cancers. Using immunoSEQ multiplex PCR, the repertoire was profiled, and TCRdb retains in-frame clones only, with some absent. The sample has more than 70,000 clones; 65% to 85% are singletons. Here the sequenced sample was CD4+ or CD8+ T cells sorted from blood, taken in a trial of the OX40 agonist ivuxolimab. These receptors all stem from an adult with an advanced solid tumor such as melanoma, head and neck, liver or kidney cancer. Each CDR3 is given with its conserved first and last residue. D genes are given only for firm matches.

D: NA
V: TRBV29-1
CDR3: CSVEGRNAYEQYF

D: TRBD1
V: TRBV7-6
CDR3: CASSLRAGQGFTEAFF

D: TRBD2
V: TRBV19
CDR3: CASIAPHGLAGTNEQFF

D: NA
V: TRBV28
CDR3: CASSKGGLNTGELFF

D: TRBD1
V: TRBV5-5
CDR3: CASSLAPSTGEDYGYTF

D: NA
V: TRBV9
CDR3: CASSTRTDSIKAFF

D: TRBD2
V: TRBV19
CDR3: CASSPISGGITGDKNIQYF

D: NA
V: TRBV2
CDR3: CASSEIGFEEKLFF

D: NA
V: TRBV7-8
CDR3: CASSPRPGPPAEQPQHF

D: NA
V: TRBV6-5
CDR3: CASTGTNYGYTF

D: TRBD1
V: TRBV7-9
CDR3: CASSLGDRPLWDTEAFF

D: NA
V: TRBV30
CDR3: CAWSPTRDQPQHF

D: NA
V: TRBV5-5
CDR3: CASSLATYNEQFF

D: NA
V: TRBV7-8
CDR3: CASSLGTSYETQYF

D: NA
V: TRBV19
CDR3: CASSIKARGADGNSPLHF

D: TRBD1
V: TRBV6-1
CDR3: CASSPRTGGSEPLHF

D: NA
V: TRBV5-1
CDR3: CASSATNYGYTF

D: TRBD1
V: TRBV18
CDR3: CASSPDRDQPQHF

D: TRBD2
V: TRBV7-8
CDR3: CASRRVAGRTGELFF

D: TRBD1
V: TRBV7-9
CDR3: CASSQGGRTLSPLHF

D: NA
V: TRBV4-3
CDR3: CASGDADYGYTF

D: NA
V: TRBV10-3
CDR3: CAISSRNTEAFF

D: NA
V: TRBV7-9
CDR3: CASSLYWGSGANVLTF

D: NA
V: TRBV29-1
CDR3: CSVRQSYGYTF

D: NA
V: TRBV14
CDR3: CASEGPGGEQYF

D: NA
V: TRBV5-5
CDR3: CASRRGSTDTQYF

D: NA
V: TRBV27
CDR3: CASSLTPYYGYTF

D: NA
V: TRBV11-3
CDR3: CASSLGWGGNLDYGYTF

D: NA
V: TRBV6-1
CDR3: CASNEPGLSNEKLFF

D: NA
V: TRBV19
CDR3: CASSIGSLALLQETQYF

D: TRBD1
V: TRBV7-9
CDR3: CASSPTGALDTIYF

D: NA
V: TRBV5-5
CDR3: CASSWTTWTEAFF

D: TRBD1
V: TRBV5-1
CDR3: CASSLTGQVNEKLFF

D: NA
V: TRBV10-3
CDR3: CATRETARSYEQYF

D: TRBD2
V: TRBV4-1
CDR3: CASSQVDMGLAGAREQFF

D: NA
V: TRBV11-3
CDR3: CASSLGRAGLGEQYF